What follows are 13 T cell receptor beta chains derived from one specimen sequenced in a study of cytomegalovirus exposure and HLA in healthy donors. The study ran its PCR with 60 Vbeta and 13 Jbeta primers. The repertoire was sequenced with immunoSEQ multiplex PCR; TCRdb's copy has only in-frame clones and lacks some. The sample comprises about 130,000 clones, roughly 80% of which are singletons, and 4% rests with the top ten. Sequenced sample: PBMCs. Every receptor here comes from a man aged 18 to 29 in good health and CMV-seropositive.

This clone was detected a few times. In DNA, the CDR3 is TGTGCCAGCAGTTATGGTACAGATGACAAATACGAGCAGTACTTC. The encoded protein is CASSYGTDDKYEQYF. This chain links TRBV6-6 with TRBJ2-7, with D uncertain. From germline, CDR1 is MNHNY and CDR2 SVGAGI (reference sequence). Trimming stripped 3 bases from V and 4 bases from J, with 16 bases between. The length of the CDR3 is 15 residues.

This chain uses TRBV4-3 with TRBJ2-2; 7 bases are shared with TRBD1. Germline CDR1 is LGHNA and CDR2 is YSLEER. V lost 4 bases to trimming and J lost 7 bases; unmatched junction nucleotides: 6. This CDR3 contains 14 residues. The CDR3 DNA reads as TGCGCCAGCAGCCGGACACAGGGGCTCGGGGAGCTGTTTTTT. Encoded protein: CASSRTQGLGELFF.

The CDR3 region has the DNA TGTGCCACCACACGCCCGACAGGTTCGCCTAGCGGGTCGAACACCGGGGAGCTGTTTTTT. Translated: CATTRPTGSPSGSNTGELFF. The J gene is TRBJ2-2, the V gene TRBV15, with 8 bases fitting TRBD2. Germline-derived CDR1 and CDR2 are LNHNV and YYDKDF (reference sequence). V lost 7 bases to trimming and J lost 0 bases; unmatched junction nucleotides: 19. The CDR3 runs 20 residues.

Details on this clone: One end of the junction fails to match germline, which may point to a read error. CDR3 in amino acids: CAWSVGTSFEQYF. The CDR3 nucleotides are TGTGCCTGGAGTGTGGGGACTTCCTTCGAGCAGTACTTC. The chain recombines TRBV30 with TRBJ2-5, with a possible D match to TRBD2 (6 bases). Judging by the DNA end, TRBJ2-7 fits better; the J call may be wrong. Germline-derived CDR1 and CDR2 are GTSNPN and SVGIG (reference sequence). The CDR3 spans 13 residues.

In its sample, this clone was seen a few times. The chain employs TRBV18 and TRBJ1-2; the D gene is possibly TRBD1 (5 bases). Looked up from germline, CDR1 is KGHSH and CDR2 is LQKENI. V was cut by 6 bases and J by 4 bases, with 18 bases left in between. CDR3 length equals 15 residues. CDR3: CASSTTGGDLYGYTF. In DNA, the CDR3 is TGTGCCAGCTCCACCACTGGGGGGGATCTCTATGGCTACACCTTC.

The chain couples TRBV5-6 to TRBJ2-2; 16 bases align to TRBD2. The V gene's germline CDR1 is SGHDT and CDR2 YYEEEE. The CDR3 is 17 residues long. The V gene end was trimmed by 4 bases and the J gene end by 3 bases; junction bases not matched to a gene: 3. Here the CDR3 reads CASSPGLAGGYTGELFF. CDR3 DNA: TGTGCCAGCAGCCCGGGACTAGCGGGGGGGTACACCGGGGAGCTGTTTTTT.

This clone was seen only once. This chain uses TRBV5-1 with TRBJ2-7, with D maybe TRBD2 (6 bases). The CDR3 extends over 15 amino acids. Between the trimmed V and J ends, which lost 0 bases and 4 bases, there was a span of 14 bases. CDR1 and CDR2 (germline): SGHRS, YFSETQ. For the CDR3, the DNA is TGCGCCAGCAGCTTGGCCGCTGCCCGGGGGTACGAGCAGTACTTC. Residues: CASSLAAARGYEQYF.

V gene TRBV18 combines with J gene TRBJ1-1; D call uncertain. The V end lost 3 bases, the J end lost 1 base, and 12 bases lay between the germline ends. The length of the CDR3 is 15 residues. Germline CDR1 is KGHSH and CDR2 is LQKENI. CDR3 sequence: CASSPPGLKNTEAFF. The CDR3 coding sequence is TGTGCCAGCTCACCGCCCGGACTAAAGAACACTGAAGCTTTCTTT. The whole variable domain, remainder taken from reference TRBV18 and TRBJ1-1, is NAGVMQNPRHLVRRRGQEARLRCSPMKGHSHVYWYRQLPEEGLKFMVYLQKENIIDESGMPKERFSAEFPKEGPSILRIQQVVRGDSAAYFCASSPPGLKNTEAFFGQGTRLTVV.

V gene TRBV11-2 combines with J gene TRBJ1-1; no firm D call. The CDR3 is made up of 14 amino acids. Per the germline V gene, CDR1 is SGHAT and CDR2 is FQNNGV. Trimming shortened V by 2 bases and J by 4 bases, and 11 bases separated the two germline ends. CDR3 in amino acids: CASSLSRAGTEAFF. CDR3 DNA: TGTGCCAGCAGCTTATCTAGGGCGGGCACTGAAGCTTTCTTT.

This CDR3 is CAWSQGGFYTF. The CDR3 region has the DNA TGTGCCTGGAGCCAAGGAGGTTTCTACACCTTC. The J gene is TRBJ1-2, the V gene TRBV30, with D hard to call. V shed 3 bases and J shed 10 bases, with 12 bases lying between them. From germline, CDR1 is GTSNPN and CDR2 SVGIG (reference sequence). This CDR3 region has 11 residues.

This clone occurred a few times. The gene calls are TRBV2 and TRBJ2-2; 7 bases align to TRBD1. This CDR3 region has 16 residues. In germline, CDR1 is SNHLY, CDR2 FYNNEI. The V and J ends lost 7 bases and 6 bases, in that order; junction bases with no gene match: 14. CDR3 sequence reads: CASTTNRGAQAGELFF. The CDR3 nucleotides are TGTGCCAGCACCACCAACAGGGGCGCCCAGGCCGGGGAGCTGTTTTTT.

This clone was observed a handful of times. The sample has other DNA sequences that encode this CDR3 too. This rearrangement joins TRBV9 to TRBJ1-1, with D tentatively TRBD1 (6 bases). The CDR3 has 13 residues. CDR1 and CDR2 (germline): SGDLS, YYNGEE. Trimming stripped 3 bases from V and 4 bases from J, with 10 bases between. The CDR3 DNA is TGTGCCAGCAGCGGTGGGGGCTTCACTGAAGCTTTCTTT. Its translation: CASSGGGFTEAFF.

V gene TRBV13 combines with J gene TRBJ2-2, with a possible D match to TRBD2 (5 bases). The germline V gene encodes CDR1 PRHDT and CDR2 FYEKMQ (reference sequence). V lost 5 bases and J lost 0, with 10 bases in between. The length of the CDR3 is 15 residues. The CDR3 DNA sequence: TGTGCCAGCAGCGCCGGGATTCCGAACACCGGGGAGCTGTTTTTT. Encoded protein: CASSAGIPNTGELFF. The full variable domain, completed using reference TRBV13 and TRBJ2-2, is AAGVIQSPRHLIKEKRETATLKCYPIPRHDTVYWYQQGPGQDPQFLISFYEKMQSDKGSIPDRFSAQQFSDYHSELNMSSLELGDSALYFCASSAGIPNTGELFFGEGSRLTVL.